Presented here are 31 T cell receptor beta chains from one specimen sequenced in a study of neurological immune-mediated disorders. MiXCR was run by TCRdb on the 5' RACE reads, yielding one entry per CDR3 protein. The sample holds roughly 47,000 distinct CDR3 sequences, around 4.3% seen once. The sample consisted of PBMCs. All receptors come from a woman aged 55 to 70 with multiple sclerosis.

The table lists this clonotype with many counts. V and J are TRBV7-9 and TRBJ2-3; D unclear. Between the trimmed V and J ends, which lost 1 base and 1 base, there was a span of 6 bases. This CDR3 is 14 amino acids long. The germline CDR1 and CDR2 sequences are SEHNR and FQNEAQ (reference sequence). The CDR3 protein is CASSLDGGTDTQYF. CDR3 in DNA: TGTGCCAGCAGCTTAGATGGAGGCACAGATACGCAGTATTTT.

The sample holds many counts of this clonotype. CDR3 nucleotides: TGCAGTGCTTACAATACGGACGCCAGCTCAACCTCCTACAATGAGCAGTTCTTC. Amino acid sequence: CSAYNTDASSTSYNEQFF. V usage is TRBV20-1 and J usage is TRBJ2-1; D not certain. Germline V gene lookup returns CDR1 DFQATT and CDR2 SNEGSKA (reference sequence). V shed 5 bases and J shed 0 bases, with 23 bases lying between them. The CDR3 totals 18 residues.

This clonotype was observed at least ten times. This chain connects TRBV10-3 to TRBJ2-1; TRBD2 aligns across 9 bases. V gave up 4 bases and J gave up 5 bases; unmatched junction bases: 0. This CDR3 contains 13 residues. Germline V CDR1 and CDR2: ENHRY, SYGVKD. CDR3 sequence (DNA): TGTGCCATCAGTGCTAGCGGGGACAATGAGCAGTTCTTC. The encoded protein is CAISASGDNEQFF.

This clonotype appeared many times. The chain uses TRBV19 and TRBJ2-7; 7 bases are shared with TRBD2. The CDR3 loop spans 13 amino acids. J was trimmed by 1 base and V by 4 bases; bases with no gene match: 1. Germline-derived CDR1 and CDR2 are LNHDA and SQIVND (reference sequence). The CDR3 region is CASSTGLSYEQYF. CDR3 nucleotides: TGTGCCAGTAGTACGGGACTATCCTACGAGCAGTACTTC.

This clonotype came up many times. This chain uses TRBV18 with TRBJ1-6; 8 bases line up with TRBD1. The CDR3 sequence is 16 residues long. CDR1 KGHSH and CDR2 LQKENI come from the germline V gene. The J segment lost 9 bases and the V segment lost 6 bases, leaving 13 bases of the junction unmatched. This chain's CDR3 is CASSPSVDRAGSPLHF. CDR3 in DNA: TGTGCCAGCTCCCCCTCCGTGGACAGGGCCGGTTCACCCCTCCACTTT.

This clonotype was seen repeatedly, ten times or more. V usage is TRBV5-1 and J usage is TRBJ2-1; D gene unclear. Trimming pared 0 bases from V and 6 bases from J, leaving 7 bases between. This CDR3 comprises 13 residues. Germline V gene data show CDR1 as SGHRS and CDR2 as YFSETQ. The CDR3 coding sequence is TGCGCCAGCAGCTTGGTTCAAGGCAATGAGCAGTTCTTC. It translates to CASSLVQGNEQFF.

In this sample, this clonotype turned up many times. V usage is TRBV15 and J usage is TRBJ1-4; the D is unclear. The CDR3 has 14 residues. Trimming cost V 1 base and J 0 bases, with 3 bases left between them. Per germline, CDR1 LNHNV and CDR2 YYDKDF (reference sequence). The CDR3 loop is CATSRVPTNEKLFF. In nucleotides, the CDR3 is TGTGCCACCAGCAGAGTTCCAACTAATGAAAAACTGTTTTTT. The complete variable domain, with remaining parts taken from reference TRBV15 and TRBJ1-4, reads DAMVIQNPRYQVTQFGKPVTLSCSQTLNHNVMYWYQQKSSQAPKLLFHYYDKDFNNEADTPDNFQSRRPNTSFCFLDIRSPGLGDTAMYLCATSRVPTNEKLFFGSGTQLSVL.

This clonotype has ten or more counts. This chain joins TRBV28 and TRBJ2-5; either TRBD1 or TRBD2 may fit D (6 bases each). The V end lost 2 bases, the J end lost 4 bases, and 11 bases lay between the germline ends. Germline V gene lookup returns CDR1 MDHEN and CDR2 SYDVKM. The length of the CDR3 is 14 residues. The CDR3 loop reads CASSLSGGGETQYF. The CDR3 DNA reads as TGTGCCAGCAGTTTAAGCGGAGGGGGAGAGACCCAGTACTTC.

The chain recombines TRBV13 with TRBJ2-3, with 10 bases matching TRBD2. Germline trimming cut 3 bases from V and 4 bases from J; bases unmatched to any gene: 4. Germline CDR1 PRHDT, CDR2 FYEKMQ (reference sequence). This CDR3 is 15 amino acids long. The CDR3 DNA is TGTGCCAGCAGCTTTAGCGGGGGGAGTGCAGATACGCAGTATTTT. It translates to CASSFSGGSADTQYF.

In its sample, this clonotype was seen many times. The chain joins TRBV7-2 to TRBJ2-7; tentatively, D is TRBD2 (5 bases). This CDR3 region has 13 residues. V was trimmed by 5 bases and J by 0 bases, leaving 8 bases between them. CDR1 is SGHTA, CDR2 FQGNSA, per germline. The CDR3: CASSVSVSYEQYV. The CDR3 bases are TGTGCCAGCAGCGTTAGCGTCTCCTACGAGCAGTACGTC.

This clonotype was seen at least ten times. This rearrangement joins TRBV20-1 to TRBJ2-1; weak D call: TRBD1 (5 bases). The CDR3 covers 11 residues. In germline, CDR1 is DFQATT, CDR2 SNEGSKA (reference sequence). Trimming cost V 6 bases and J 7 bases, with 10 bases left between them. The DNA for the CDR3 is TGCAGTGCGACAGAGGCGAATGAGCAGTTCTTC. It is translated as CSATEANEQFF.

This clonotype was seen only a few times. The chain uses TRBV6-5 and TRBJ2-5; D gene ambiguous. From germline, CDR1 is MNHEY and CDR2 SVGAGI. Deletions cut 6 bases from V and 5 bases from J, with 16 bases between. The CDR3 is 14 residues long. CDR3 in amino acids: CASRATLAWETQYF. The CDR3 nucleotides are TGTGCCAGCAGGGCGACACTGGCATGGGAGACCCAGTACTTC.

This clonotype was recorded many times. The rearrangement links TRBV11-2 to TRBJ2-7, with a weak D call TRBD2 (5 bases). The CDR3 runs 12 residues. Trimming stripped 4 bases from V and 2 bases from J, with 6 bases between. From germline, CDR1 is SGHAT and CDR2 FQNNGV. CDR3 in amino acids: CASSYGTYEQYV. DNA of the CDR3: TGTGCCAGCAGCTACGGGACCTACGAGCAGTACGTC.

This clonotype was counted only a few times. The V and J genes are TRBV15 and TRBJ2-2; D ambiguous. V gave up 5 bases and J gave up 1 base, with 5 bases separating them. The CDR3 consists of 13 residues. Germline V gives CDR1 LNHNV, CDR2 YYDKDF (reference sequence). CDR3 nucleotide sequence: TGTGCCACCAGCGATGAGAACACCGGGGAGCTGTTTTTT. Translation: CATSDENTGELFF.

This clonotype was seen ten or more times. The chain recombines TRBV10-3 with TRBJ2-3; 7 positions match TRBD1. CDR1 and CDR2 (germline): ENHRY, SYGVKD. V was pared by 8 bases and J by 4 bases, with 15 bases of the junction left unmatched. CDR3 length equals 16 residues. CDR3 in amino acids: CAIGNGQAMGADTQYF. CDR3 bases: TGTGCCATCGGGAATGGACAGGCGATGGGGGCAGATACGCAGTATTTT.

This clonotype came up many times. CDR3 bases: TGTGCCAGCAGTGAATATGGGGGGGATCAGCCCCAGCATTTT. Protein sequence: CASSEYGGDQPQHF. The gene calls are TRBV25-1 and TRBJ1-5, with D possibly being TRBD1 (5 bases). The V and J ends lost 0 bases and 5 bases respectively, with 8 bases between them. The CDR3 runs 14 residues. Germline V lookup: CDR1 MGHDK, CDR2 SYGVNS.

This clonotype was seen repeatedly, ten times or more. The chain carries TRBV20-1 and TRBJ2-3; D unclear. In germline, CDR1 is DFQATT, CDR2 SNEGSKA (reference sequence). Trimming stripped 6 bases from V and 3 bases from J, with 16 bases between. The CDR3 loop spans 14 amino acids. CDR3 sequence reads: CSAQAPFGTDTQYF. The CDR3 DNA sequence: TGCAGTGCCCAAGCCCCGTTTGGGACAGATACGCAGTATTTT.

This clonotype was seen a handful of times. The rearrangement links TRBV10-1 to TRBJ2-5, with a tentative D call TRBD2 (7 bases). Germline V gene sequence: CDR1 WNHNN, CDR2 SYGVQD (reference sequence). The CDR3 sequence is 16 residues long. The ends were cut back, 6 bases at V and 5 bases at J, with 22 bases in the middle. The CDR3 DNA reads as TGCGCCAGCAGCAGCTCCGGCGGGGGCAGCGGGGAGACCCAGTACTTC. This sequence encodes CASSSSGGGSGETQYF.

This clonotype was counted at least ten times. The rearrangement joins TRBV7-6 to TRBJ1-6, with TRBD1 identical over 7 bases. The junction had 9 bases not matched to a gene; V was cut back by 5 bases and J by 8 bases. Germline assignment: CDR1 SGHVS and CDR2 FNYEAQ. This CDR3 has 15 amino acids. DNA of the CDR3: TGTGCCAGCAGCCCAACAAGACAGGGTCATTCACCCCTCCACTTT. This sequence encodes CASSPTRQGHSPLHF.

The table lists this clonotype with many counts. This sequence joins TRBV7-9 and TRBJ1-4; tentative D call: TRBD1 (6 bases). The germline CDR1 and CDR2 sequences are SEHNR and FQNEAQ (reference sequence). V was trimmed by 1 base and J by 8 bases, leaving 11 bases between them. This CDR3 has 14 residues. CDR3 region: CASSLEHGQEKLFF. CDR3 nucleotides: TGTGCCAGCAGCTTAGAACATGGACAGGAAAAACTGTTTTTT.

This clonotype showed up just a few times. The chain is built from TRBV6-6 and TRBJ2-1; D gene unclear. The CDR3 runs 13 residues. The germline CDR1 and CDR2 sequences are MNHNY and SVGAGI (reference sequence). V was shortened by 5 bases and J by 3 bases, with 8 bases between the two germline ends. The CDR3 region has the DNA TGTGCCAGCAGTACCGGCCTCTACAATGAGCAGTTCTTC. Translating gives CASSTGLYNEQFF.

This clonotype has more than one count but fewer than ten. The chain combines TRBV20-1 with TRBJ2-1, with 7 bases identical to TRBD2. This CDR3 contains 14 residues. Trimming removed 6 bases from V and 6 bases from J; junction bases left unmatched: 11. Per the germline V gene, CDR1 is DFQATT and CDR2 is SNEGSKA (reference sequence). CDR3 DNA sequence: TGCAGTGCAATTTCCGGGAGGCTCTCCAATGAGCAGTTCTTC. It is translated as CSAISGRLSNEQFF.

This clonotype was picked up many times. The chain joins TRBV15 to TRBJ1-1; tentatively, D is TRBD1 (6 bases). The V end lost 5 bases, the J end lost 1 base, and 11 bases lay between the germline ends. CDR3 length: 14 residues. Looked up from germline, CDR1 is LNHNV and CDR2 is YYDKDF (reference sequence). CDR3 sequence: CATSLEQGNTEAFF. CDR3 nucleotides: TGTGCCACCAGCCTTGAACAGGGGAACACTGAAGCTTTCTTT.

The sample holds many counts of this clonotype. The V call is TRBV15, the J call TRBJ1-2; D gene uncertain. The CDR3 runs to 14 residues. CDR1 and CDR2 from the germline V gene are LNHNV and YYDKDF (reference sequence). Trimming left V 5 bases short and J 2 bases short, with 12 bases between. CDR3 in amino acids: CATSFGELNYGYTF. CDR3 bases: TGTGCCACCAGCTTCGGGGAACTCAACTATGGCTACACCTTC.

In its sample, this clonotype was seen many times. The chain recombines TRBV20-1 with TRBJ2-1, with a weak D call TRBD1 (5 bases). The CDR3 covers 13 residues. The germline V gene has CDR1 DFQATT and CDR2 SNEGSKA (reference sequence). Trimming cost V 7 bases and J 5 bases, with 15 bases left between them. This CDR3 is CSGETQADNEQFF. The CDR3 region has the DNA TGCAGTGGGGAAACACAGGCCGACAATGAGCAGTTCTTC.

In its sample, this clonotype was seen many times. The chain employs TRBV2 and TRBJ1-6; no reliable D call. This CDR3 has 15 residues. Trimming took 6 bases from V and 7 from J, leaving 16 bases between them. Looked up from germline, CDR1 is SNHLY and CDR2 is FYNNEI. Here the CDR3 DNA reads TGTGCCAGCAGATACGGCGGAATCTCGAATTCACCCCTCCACTTT. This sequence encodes CASRYGGISNSPLHF.

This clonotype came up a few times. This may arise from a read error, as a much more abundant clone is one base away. The CDR3 bases are TGTGCCAGCAGCCCCGGAAAGGGGGACATTCAGTACTTC. Its protein product is CASSPGKGDIQYF. The chain carries TRBV5-5 and TRBJ2-4, with D possibly matching TRBD1 (6 bases). Trimming stripped 4 bases from V and 8 bases from J, with 13 bases between. The germline gives CDR1 SGHKS, CDR2 YYEKEE (reference sequence). This CDR3 spans 13 amino acids.

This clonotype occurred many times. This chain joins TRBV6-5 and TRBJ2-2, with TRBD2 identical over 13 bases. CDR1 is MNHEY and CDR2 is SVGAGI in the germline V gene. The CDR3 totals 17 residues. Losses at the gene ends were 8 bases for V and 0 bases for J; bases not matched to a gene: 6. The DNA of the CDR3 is TGTGCCAGCCACCCGACTAGCGGGAGGACGAACACCGGGGAGCTGTTTTTT. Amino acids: CASHPTSGRTNTGELFF.

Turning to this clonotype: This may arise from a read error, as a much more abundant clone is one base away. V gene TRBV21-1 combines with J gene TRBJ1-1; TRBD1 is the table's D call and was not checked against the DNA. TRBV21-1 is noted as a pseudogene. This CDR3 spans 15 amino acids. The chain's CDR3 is CASRTPRKGDTEAFF. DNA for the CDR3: TGTGCCAGCAGGACCCCCCGAAAGGGGGACACTGAAGCTTTCTTT.

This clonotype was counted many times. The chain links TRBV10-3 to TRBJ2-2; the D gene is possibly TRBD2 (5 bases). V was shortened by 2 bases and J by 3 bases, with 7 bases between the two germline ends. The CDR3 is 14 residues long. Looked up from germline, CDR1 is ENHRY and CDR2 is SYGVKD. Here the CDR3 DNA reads TGTGCCATCAGTGAGCAGAGGGACACCGGGGAGCTGTTTTTT. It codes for CAISEQRDTGELFF.

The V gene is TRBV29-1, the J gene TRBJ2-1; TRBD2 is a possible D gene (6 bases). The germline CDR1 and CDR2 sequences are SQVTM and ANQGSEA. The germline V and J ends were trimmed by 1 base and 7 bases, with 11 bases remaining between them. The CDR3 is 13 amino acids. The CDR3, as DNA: TGCAGCGTTGAAGGCTGGGGGGATAATGAGCAGTTCTTC. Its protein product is CSVEGWGDNEQFF.